This T cell receptor (beta chain) was profiled in a study of CD8 T cells in Susac syndrome. RNA amounts of 0.5 to 1 ug underwent reverse transcription with random hexamers. TCRdb re-called the immunoSEQ multiplex PCR reads with MiXCR, one entry per CDR3 protein. The table has around 71,000 distinct CDR3 sequences, 85% to 95% seen once. Between the trimmed V and J ends, which lost 6 bases and 4 bases, there was a span of 15 bases. This CDR3 comprises 14 residues. From germline, CDR1 is MDHEN and CDR2 SYDVKM. This chain connects TRBV28 to TRBJ2-5; D possibly corresponds to TRBD2 (5 bases). The specimen was CD4+ T cells from PBMCs. The TCR sequence derives from a human donor with Susac syndrome. The CDR3 spells CASRRAARRETQYF. The CDR3 nucleotides are TGTGCCAGCAGAAGAGCGGCTAGACGAGAGACCCAGTACTTC.